The entry below gives a single T cell receptor beta chain sequence along with its context. The target antigen is unknown. The sample belongs to a study of PD-1 blockade in classical Hodgkin lymphoma. After autologous stem cell transplantation all patients relapsed, and prior brentuximab vedotin exposure differed between cohorts. The study recorded best responses of complete response, partial response or progressive disease. The CDR3 is 16 residues long. Germline V gene lookup returns CDR1 SEHNR and CDR2 FQNEAQ (reference sequence). V shed 1 base and J 1 base; nucleotides not matched to a gene: 6. Assay used: immunoSEQ multiplex PCR; TCRdb lists only in-frame clones, some missing. Of over 25,000 clones listed, 78% are singletons. Study-level results: Relapsed/refractory patients reportedly had lower baseline diversity than newly diagnosed patients.

This TCR derives from a human donor with classical Hodgkin lymphoma. The J gene is TRBJ1-1, the V gene TRBV7-9, with 7 bases that match TRBD1. The sequencing here drew on peripheral blood mononuclear cells (PBMCs), taken before the second cycle of nivolumab. CDR3 sequence (DNA): TGTGCCAGCAGCTTAGGAAGGGGGCTGGGGAACACTGAAGCTTTCTTT. Protein product: CASSLGRGLGNTEAFF.